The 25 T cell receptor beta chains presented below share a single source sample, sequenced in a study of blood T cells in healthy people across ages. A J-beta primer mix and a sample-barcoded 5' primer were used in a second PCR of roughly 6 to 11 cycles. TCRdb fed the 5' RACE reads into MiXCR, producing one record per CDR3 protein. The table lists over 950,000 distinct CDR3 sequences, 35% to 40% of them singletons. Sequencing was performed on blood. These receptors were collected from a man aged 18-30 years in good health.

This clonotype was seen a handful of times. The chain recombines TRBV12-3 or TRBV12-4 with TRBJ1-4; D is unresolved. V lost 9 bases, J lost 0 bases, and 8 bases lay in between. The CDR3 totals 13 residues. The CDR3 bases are TGTGCCAGTGGGAAGGCAACTAATGAAAAACTGTTTTTT. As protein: CASGKATNEKLFF.

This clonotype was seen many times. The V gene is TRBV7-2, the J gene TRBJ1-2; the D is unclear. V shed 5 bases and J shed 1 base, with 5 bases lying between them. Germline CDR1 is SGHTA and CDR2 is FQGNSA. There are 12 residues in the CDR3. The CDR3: CASSPYNYGYTF. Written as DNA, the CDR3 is TGTGCCAGCAGCCCTTATAACTATGGCTACACCTTC. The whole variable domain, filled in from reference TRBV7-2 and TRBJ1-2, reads GAGVSQSPSNKVTEKGKDVELRCDPISGHTALYWYRQSLGQGLEFLIYFQGNSAPDKSGLPSDRFSAERTGGSVSTLTIQRTQQEDSAVYLCASSPYNYGYTFGSGTRLTVV.

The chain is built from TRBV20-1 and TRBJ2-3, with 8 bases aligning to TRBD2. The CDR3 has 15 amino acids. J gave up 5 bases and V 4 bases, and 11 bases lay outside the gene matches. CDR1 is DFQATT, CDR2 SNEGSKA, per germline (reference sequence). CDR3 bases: TGCAGTGCTAAGATAAGCGGGGGTGGTAGAGATACGCAGTATTTT. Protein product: CSAKISGGGRDTQYF.

Here the CDR3 DNA reads TGTGCCAGAGGACAGGGAGGTTGGGCCGCAGATACGCAGTATTTT. Translation gives CARGQGGWAADTQYF. This chain uses TRBV2 with TRBJ2-3; 8 positions match TRBD1. V shed 9 bases, J shed 4 bases, and the junction held 12 bases outside the gene matches. This CDR3 is built from 15 residues. Looked up from germline, CDR1 is SNHLY and CDR2 is FYNNEI.

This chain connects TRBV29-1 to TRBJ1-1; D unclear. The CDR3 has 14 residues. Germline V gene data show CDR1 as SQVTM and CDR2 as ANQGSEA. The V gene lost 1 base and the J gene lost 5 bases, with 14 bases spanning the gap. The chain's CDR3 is CSVEVHKLRTEAFF. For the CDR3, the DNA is TGCAGCGTTGAAGTCCACAAGCTCCGAACTGAAGCTTTCTTT.

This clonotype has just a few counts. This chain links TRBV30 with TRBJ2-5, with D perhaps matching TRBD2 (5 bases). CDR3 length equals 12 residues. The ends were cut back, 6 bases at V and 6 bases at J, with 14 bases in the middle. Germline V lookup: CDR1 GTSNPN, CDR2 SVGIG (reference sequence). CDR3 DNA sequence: TGTGCCTGCGGACTCTCCCGACAGACCCAGTACTTC. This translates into CACGLSRQTQYF.

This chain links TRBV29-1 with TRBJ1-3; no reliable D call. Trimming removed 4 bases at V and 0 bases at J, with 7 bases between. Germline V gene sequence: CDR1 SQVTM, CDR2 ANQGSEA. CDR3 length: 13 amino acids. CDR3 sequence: CSVAISSGNTIYF. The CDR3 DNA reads TGCAGCGTTGCTATTAGCTCTGGAAACACCATATATTTT.

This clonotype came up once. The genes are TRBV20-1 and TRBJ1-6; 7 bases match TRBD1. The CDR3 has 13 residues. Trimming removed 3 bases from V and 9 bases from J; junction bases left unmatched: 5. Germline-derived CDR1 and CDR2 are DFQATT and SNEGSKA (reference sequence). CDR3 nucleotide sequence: TGCAGTGCTAGGACCAGGGGGAGTTCACCCCTCCACTTT. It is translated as CSARTRGSSPLHF.

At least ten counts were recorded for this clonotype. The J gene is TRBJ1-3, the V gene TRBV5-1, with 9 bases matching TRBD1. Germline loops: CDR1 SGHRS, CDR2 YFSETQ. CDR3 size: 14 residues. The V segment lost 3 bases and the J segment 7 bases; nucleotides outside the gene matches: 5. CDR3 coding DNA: TGCGCCAGCAGCTGGACAGGGGACGAGAACACCATATATTTT. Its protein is CASSWTGDENTIYF.

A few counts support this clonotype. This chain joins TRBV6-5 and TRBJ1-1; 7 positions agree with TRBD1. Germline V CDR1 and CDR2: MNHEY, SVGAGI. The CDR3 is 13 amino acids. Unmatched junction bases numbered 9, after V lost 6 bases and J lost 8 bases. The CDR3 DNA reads TGTGCCAGCAGAATGGGACAGAAATTAGAAGCTTTCTTT. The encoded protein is CASRMGQKLEAFF.

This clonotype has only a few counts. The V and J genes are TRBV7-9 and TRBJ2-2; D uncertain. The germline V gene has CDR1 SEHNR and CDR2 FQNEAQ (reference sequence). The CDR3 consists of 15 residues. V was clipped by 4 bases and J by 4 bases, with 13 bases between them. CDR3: CASSSGSGSTGELFF. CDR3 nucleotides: TGTGCCAGCAGCTCCGGATCAGGATCCACCGGGGAGCTGTTTTTT.

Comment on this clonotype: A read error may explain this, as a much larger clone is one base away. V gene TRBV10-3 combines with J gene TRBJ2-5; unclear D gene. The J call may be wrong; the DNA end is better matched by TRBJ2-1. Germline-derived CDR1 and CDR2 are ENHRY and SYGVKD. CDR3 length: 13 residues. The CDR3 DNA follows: TGTGCCATCAGTGAGGCAGCCCAAGAGACCCAGTTCTTC. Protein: CAISEAAQETQFF.

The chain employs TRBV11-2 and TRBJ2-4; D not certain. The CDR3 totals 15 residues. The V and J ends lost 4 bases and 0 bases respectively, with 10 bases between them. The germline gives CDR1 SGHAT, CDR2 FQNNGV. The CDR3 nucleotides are TGTGCCAGCAGCTCCACAGACTTAGCCAAAAACATTCAGTACTTC. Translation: CASSSTDLAKNIQYF.

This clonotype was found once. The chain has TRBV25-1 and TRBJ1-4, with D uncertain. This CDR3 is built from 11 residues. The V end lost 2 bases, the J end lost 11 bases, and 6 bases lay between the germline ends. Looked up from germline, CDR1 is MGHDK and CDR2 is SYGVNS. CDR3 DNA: TGTGCCAGCAGTGAAACGGGGAAACTGTTTTTT. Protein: CASSETGKLFF.

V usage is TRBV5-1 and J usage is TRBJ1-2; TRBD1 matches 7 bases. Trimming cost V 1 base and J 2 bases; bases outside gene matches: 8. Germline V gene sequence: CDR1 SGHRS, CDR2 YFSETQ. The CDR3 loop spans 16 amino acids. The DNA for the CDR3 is TGCGCCAGCAGCTTGAACAGGGGAGAGGCAAACTATGGCTACACCTTC. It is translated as CASSLNRGEANYGYTF.

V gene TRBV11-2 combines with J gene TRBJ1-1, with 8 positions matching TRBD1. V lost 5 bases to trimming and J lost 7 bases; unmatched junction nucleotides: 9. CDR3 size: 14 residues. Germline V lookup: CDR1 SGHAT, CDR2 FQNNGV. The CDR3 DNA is TGTGCCAGCAGCGCCGGACAGGGCCCAGATGAAGCTTTCTTT. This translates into CASSAGQGPDEAFF.

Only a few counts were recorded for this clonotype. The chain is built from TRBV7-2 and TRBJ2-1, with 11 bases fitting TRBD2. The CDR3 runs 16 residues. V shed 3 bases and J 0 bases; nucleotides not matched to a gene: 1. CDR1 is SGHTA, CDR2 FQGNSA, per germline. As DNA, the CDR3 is TGTGCCAGCAGCTTTACTAGCGGGGGCTCCTACAATGAGCAGTTCTTC. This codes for CASSFTSGGSYNEQFF.

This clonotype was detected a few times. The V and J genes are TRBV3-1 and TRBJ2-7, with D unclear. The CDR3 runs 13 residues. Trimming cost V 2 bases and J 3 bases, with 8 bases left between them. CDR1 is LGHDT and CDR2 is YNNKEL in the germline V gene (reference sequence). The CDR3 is CASSQRGDYEQYF. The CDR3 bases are TGTGCCAGCAGCCAAAGAGGTGACTACGAGCAGTACTTC.

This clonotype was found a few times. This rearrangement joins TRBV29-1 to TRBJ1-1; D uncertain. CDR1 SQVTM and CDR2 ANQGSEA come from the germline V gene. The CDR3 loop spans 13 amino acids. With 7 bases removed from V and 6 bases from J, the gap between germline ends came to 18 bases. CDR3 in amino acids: CSEMRARGSEAFF. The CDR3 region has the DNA TGCAGCGAAATGCGGGCGCGAGGATCTGAAGCTTTCTTT.

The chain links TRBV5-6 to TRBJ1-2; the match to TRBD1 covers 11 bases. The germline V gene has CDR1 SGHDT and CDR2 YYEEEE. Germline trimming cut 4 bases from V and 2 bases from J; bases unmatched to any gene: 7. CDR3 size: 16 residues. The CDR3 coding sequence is TGTGCCAGCAGCCCCGGGACAGGGGGTCTGAACTATGGCTACACCTTC. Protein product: CASSPGTGGLNYGYTF.

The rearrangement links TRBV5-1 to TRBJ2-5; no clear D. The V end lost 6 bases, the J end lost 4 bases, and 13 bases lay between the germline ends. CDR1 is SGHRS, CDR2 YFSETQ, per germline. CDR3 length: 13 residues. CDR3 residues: CASNKLAGETQYF. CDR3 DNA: TGCGCCAGCAACAAACTCGCAGGAGAGACCCAGTACTTC.

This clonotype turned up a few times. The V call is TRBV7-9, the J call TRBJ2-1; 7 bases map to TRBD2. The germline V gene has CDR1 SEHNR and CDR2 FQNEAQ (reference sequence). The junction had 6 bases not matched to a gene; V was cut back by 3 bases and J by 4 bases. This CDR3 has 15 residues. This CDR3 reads CASSFRAGQYNEQFF. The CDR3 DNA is TGTGCCAGCAGCTTCCGAGCGGGGCAGTACAATGAGCAGTTCTTC. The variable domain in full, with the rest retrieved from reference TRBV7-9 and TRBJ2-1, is DTGVSQNPRHKITKRGQNVTFRCDPISEHNRLYWYRQTLGQGPEFLTYFQNEAQLEKSRLLSDRFSAERPKGSFSTLEIQRTEQGDSAMYLCASSFRAGQYNEQFFGPGTRLTVL.

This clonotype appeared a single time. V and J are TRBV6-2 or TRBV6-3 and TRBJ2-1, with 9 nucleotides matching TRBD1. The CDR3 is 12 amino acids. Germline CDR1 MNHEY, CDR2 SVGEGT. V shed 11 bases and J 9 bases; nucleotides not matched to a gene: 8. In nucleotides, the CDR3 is TGTGCCTCCCAGAACAGGGGGCCTGAGCAGTTCTTC. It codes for CASQNRGPEQFF.

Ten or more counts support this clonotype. The CDR3, as DNA: TGCAGCGGGGGGGGGAATGAGCAGTTCTTC. This sequence encodes CSGGGNEQFF. The V gene is TRBV29-1, the J gene TRBJ2-1; 7 bases agree with TRBD2. Germline-derived CDR1 and CDR2 are SQVTM and ANQGSEA. This CDR3 region has 10 residues. V lost 7 bases and J lost 7; bases outside the gene matches: 1.

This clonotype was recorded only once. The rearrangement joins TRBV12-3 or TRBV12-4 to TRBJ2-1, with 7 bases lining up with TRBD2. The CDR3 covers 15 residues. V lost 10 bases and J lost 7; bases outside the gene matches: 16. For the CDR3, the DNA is TGTGCCAACCGAACCCTCCGGGGAGGGGCGAATGAGCAGTTCTTC. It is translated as CANRTLRGGANEQFF.